This T cell receptor beta chain was documented in a study of blood T cell repertoires in COVID-19. Across the study: From the United States, Italy and Spain came samples of acute and convalescent COVID-19.

Clones were read by immunoSEQ multiplex PCR, and TCRdb kept only the in-frame ones, dropping some. The sample shows roughly 200,000 clones, around 84% of them seen only once. This CDR3 spans 15 amino acids. The V end lost 2 bases, the J end lost 5 bases, and 13 bases lay between the germline ends. Germline lookup yields CDR1 KGHDR and CDR2 SFDVKD. This clonotype was obtained from a man aged 40-49 years who had recovered from COVID-19. The sequencing input was PBMCs or T cells enriched from blood (not recorded which). This sequence joins TRBV24-1 and TRBJ2-3; tentatively, D is TRBD2 (5 bases). CDR3 nucleotide sequence: TGTGCCACCAGTGATTGGACTGGGGATGGAGATACGCAGTATTTT. It specifies CATSDWTGDGDTQYF.